This entry describes one T cell receptor beta chain. Its antigen is unknown. The entry originates in a study of lymphopenia after photon versus proton radiotherapy. Regarding the study as a whole: Photon-treated patients lost naive T cells and TCR diversity; proton-treated stayed stable. Oligoclonal CD8+ Temra expansion after nadir drove photon patients' diversity drop. Post-nadir TCR diversity decline inversely tracked overall survival among those who died.

CDR1 LGHNT and CDR2 FRNRAP come from the germline V gene. V shed 2 bases, J shed 0 bases, and the junction held 2 bases outside the gene matches. This CDR3 contains 16 residues. The table came from immunoSEQ multiplex PCR; TCRdb's copy has only in-frame clones and leaves some out. The repertoire includes 150,000 to 200,000 clones, about 88% of them detected once, and approximately 4.8% sits in the top ten. The source was peripheral blood, collected from a patient treated with photon-based radiotherapy. The clonotype comes from a man aged 50-59 years with gastric cancer. This sequence joins TRBV12-5 and TRBJ2-2, with TRBD2 identical over 8 bases. CDR3 sequence: CASGLTGGANTGELFF. DNA for the CDR3: TGTGCTAGTGGTTTGACGGGAGGGGCGAACACCGGGGAGCTGTTTTTT. Using reference TRBV12-5 and TRBJ2-2 for the parts outside the CDR3, the full variable domain is DARVTQTPRHKVTEMGQEVTMRCQPILGHNTVFWYRQTMMQGLELLAYFRNRAPLDDSGMPKDRFSAEMPDATLATLKIQPSEPRDSAVYFCASGLTGGANTGELFFGEGSRLTVL.